This T cell receptor beta chain is drawn from a study of beta chain features in type 1 diabetes. Whole-study context: The study examined around 100 million sorted cells across all samples.

Study observations and caveats: Equally in patients and controls, PCR might preferentially amplify shorter templates. For patients, the naive, central memory and Treg TCRB repertoires appeared more alike than for healthy donors.

The trim removed 4 bases at V and 3 bases at J, leaving 10 bases unmatched. The CDR3 covers 16 residues. CDR1 is LNHNV, CDR2 YYDKDF, per germline (reference sequence). Expressed TCRB transcripts were sequenced after all isolated RNA was converted to cDNA. Method: immunoSEQ multiplex PCR; TCRdb's copy keeps in-frame clones and lacks some. This sample has about 620,000 clones, with about a sixth found just once. This clone occurred a few times. What it recognizes is unknown. The sequence derives from a man aged 18 to 30 in good health. Sequenced input: naive CD4+ T cells from blood. The chain carries TRBV15 and TRBJ2-3; 7 bases are a match to TRBD2. CDR3 nucleotide sequence: TGTGCCACCAGCATTCTTACACTGGGAGGGACAGATACGCAGTATTTT. It specifies CATSILTLGGTDTQYF.